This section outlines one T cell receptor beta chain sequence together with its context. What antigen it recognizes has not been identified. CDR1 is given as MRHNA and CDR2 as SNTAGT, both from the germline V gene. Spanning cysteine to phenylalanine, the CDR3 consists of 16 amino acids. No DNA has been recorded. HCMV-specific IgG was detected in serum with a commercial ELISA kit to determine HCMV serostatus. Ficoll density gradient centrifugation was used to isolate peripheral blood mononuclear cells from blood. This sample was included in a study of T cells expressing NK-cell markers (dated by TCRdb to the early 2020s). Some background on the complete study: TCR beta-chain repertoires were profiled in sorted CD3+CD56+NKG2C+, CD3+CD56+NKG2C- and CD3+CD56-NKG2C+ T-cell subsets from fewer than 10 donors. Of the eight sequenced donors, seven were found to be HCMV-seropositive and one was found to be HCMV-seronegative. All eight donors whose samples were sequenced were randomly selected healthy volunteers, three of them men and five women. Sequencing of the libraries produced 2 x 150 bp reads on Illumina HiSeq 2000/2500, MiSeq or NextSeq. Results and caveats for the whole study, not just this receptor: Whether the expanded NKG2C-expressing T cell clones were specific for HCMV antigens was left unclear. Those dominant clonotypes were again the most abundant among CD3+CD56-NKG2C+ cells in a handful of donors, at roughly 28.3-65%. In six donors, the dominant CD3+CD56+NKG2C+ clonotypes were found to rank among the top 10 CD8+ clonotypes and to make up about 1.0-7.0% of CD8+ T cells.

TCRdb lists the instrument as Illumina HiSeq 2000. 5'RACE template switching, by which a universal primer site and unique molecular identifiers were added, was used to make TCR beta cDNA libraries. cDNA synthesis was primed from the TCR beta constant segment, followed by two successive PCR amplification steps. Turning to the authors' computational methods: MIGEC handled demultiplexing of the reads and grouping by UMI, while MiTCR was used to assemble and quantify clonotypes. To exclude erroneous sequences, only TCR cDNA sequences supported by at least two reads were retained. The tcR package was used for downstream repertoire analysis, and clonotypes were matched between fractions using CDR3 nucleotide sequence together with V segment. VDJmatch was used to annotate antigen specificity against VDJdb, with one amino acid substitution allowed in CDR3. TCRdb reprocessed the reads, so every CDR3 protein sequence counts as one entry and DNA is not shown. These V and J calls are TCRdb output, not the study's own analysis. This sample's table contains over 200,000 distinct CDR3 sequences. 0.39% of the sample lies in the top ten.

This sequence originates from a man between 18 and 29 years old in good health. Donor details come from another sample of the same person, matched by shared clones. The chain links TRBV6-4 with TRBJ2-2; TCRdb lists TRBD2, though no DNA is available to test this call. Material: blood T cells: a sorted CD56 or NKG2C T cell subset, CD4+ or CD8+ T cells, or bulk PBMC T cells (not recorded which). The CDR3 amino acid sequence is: CASSRTSGPNTGELFF.